The subject of this entry is one TCR beta chain. Antigen specificity is unknown. The sample comes from a study of shared clonotypes between healthy human individuals. Overall study results and limits: Clonotype sharing among donors was thought likely to change with sequencing depth.

Each sorted subset replicate got 200 ng genomic DNA, 25,000 to 35,000 genomes. Only in-frame clones appear in the TCRdb table, and some are missing; sequencing was by immunoSEQ multiplex PCR. The data show roughly 2,500,000 clones, with approximately 94% seen just once and around 0.4% held by the top ten. Trimming removed 1 base at V and 3 bases at J, with 13 bases between. CDR1 is SGHTA and CDR2 is FQGNSA in the germline V gene. The CDR3 length is 16 residues. The TCR originated in a man aged 18 to 29 in good health. Some clones in this sample may be carry-over from other donors' samples. Material: naive CD4+ T cells from PBMCs. Regarding subset: CD45RA+ positively selected. The chain recombines TRBV7-2 with TRBJ1-5; possibly TRBD1 for D (5 bases). CDR3 sequence: CASSLGQILSNQPQHF. For the CDR3, the DNA is TGTGCCAGCAGCTTAGGACAGATCCTATCCAATCAGCCCCAGCATTTT. Based on the CDR3 plus reference TRBV7-2 and TRBJ1-5, the full variable domain is GAGVSQSPSNKVTEKGKDVELRCDPISGHTALYWYRQSLGQGLEFLIYFQGNSAPDKSGLPSDRFSAERTGGSVSTLTIQRTQQEDSAVYLCASSLGQILSNQPQHFGDGTRLSIL.